This entry concerns a single T cell receptor beta chain. The entry originates in a study of T cells after yellow fever vaccination. Trimming pared 3 bases from V and 4 bases from J, leaving 7 bases between. This CDR3 contains 13 residues. Germline V gene sequence: CDR1 WSHSY, CDR2 SAAADI. The study made its TCR cDNA through 5'RACE template switching. That step introduced a universal primer site along with UMIs. In TCRdb, the 5' RACE reads were re-called with MiXCR into one record per CDR3 protein. This table has roughly 85,000 distinct CDR3 sequences, 13% appearing once. Findings and limits, study-wide: Peaking faster, on day 5 versus 15, the secondary response was nonetheless weaker. Post-booster repertoires contained most primary-vaccination clones again (approximately 97% CD4, approximately 86% CD8).

This sequence joins TRBV10-2 and TRBJ2-4; D possibly corresponds to TRBD1 (5 bases). The receptor's source is a man in his late teens or twenties who received the YFV17D yellow fever vaccine. The source material was CD8+ T cells not binding an NS4B(214-222) dextramer, sorted from PBMCs, sampled 21 days after the first yellow fever vaccination. For the CDR3, the DNA is TGCGCCAGCAGTGAAGGGGAAAAAAACATTCAGTACTTC. Its translation is CASSEGEKNIQYF.